The 26 T cell receptor beta chains below come from one sample, sequenced in a study of blood T cells in healthy people across ages. For the second PCR, which ran for 7 to 11 cycles, a sample-barcoded 5' primer and a J-beta primer mix were used. One entry per CDR3 protein results from TCRdb running MiXCR on the 5' RACE reads. The sample holds hundreds of thousands of distinct CDR3 sequences, about 30% seen once. Sequenced input: blood. These receptor sequences come from a woman older than 75 in good health.

The sample holds many counts of this clonotype. The rearrangement links TRBV27 to TRBJ2-1, with 8 bases matching TRBD2. The germline gives CDR1 MNHEY, CDR2 SMNVEV (reference sequence). V shed 4 bases and J 5 bases; nucleotides not matched to a gene: 10. The CDR3 has 16 amino acids. Here the CDR3 reads CASSSPGGALDNEQFF. In nucleotides, the CDR3 is TGTGCCAGCAGTTCCCCCGGGGGGGCCCTGGACAATGAGCAGTTCTTC.

Of note for this clonotype: At one of its ends the junction is not consistent with the germline gene, which may arise from a read error. The chain has TRBV7-6 and TRBJ2-2; the D gene could be TRBD1 or TRBD2 (5 bases each). The CDR3 covers 16 residues. The germline V gene has CDR1 SGHVS and CDR2 FNYEAQ. In DNA form, the CDR3 reads TGTGCCAGCAGTCGGCGGGTGGGGACGAACACCGGGGAGCGGTTTTTT. This sequence encodes CASSRRVGTNTGERFF.

This clonotype was found a few times. A much larger clone differs by one base, so this may be a read error. This chain links TRBV12-3 or TRBV12-4 with TRBJ1-1; D might be TRBD1 (5 bases). This CDR3 is 15 amino acids long. The CDR3 nucleotides are TGTGTCAGCAGTTTTCGACAGTCCATGAACACTGAAGCTTTCTTT. It translates to CVSSFRQSMNTEAFF.

This clonotype was picked up many times. This rearrangement joins TRBV6-5 to TRBJ2-7; either TRBD1 or TRBD2 may supply D (5 bases each). CDR1 is MNHEY and CDR2 is SVGAGI in the germline V gene. Trimming stripped 2 bases from V and 4 bases from J, with 12 bases between. The length of the CDR3 is 14 residues. The CDR3 bases are TGTGCCAGCAGTTACCGGGGCCGGGCGTACGAGCAGTACTTC. This encodes CASSYRGRAYEQYF.

Ten or more counts support this clonotype. This chain joins TRBV29-1 and TRBJ2-3; D gene ambiguous. Between the trimmed V and J ends, which lost 2 bases and 6 bases, there was a span of 9 bases. This CDR3 region has 12 residues. CDR1 and CDR2 (germline): SQVTM, ANQGSEA. As DNA, the CDR3 is TGCAGCGTTGAATCTGGAGTGGATACGCAGTATTTT. This translates into CSVESGVDTQYF.

The chain uses TRBV20-1 and TRBJ1-2, with D possibly being TRBD1 (6 bases). V was shortened by 0 bases and J by 3 bases, with 11 bases between the two germline ends. The CDR3 is 14 residues long. CDR1 is DFQATT and CDR2 is SNEGSKA in the germline V gene (reference sequence). The CDR3 coding sequence is TGCAGTGCTAGAGATCCAAGGGGGGACTATGGCTACACCTTC. This codes for CSARDPRGDYGYTF.

J is TRBJ2-1 and V is TRBV4-1; 9 nucleotides agree with TRBD2. The CDR3 spans 18 residues. V was pared by 2 bases and J by 0 bases, with 8 bases of the junction left unmatched. Per the germline V gene, CDR1 is MGHRA and CDR2 is YSYEKL. The CDR3 DNA follows: TGCGCCAGCAGCCAATACCCCCCTAGCGGGAACTCCTACAATGAGCAGTTCTTC. Protein: CASSQYPPSGNSYNEQFF.

This chain's CDR3 is CASSEREAQFF. The CDR3 nucleotides read TGTGCCAGCAGTGAAAGGGAGGCCCAGTTCTTC. The chain combines TRBV2 with TRBJ2-1; D possibly corresponds to TRBD2 (6 bases). Trimming removed 2 bases from V and 13 bases from J, with 9 bases in between. Germline-derived CDR1 and CDR2 are SNHLY and FYNNEI. The CDR3 covers 11 residues.

This clonotype appeared a few times. The V gene is TRBV19, the J gene TRBJ2-7; 8 nucleotides align to TRBD1. V was pared by 0 bases and J by 5 bases, with 9 bases of the junction left unmatched. The CDR3 sequence is 16 residues long. The germline CDR1 and CDR2 sequences are LNHDA and SQIVND (reference sequence). The CDR3 spells CASSIEDRGSFDEQYF. CDR3 DNA sequence: TGTGCCAGTAGTATAGAAGACAGGGGAAGTTTCGACGAGCAGTACTTC.

This clonotype came up many times. V and J are TRBV10-3 and TRBJ1-2; 7 bases line up with TRBD1. The CDR3 has 12 amino acids. Per the germline V gene, CDR1 is ENHRY and CDR2 is SYGVKD. J lost 3 bases, V lost 8 bases, and 3 bases had no gene match. This CDR3 is CAIGDSDYGYTF. Written as DNA, the CDR3 is TGTGCCATCGGGGACAGCGACTATGGCTACACCTTC.

Concerning this clonotype itself: A much larger clonotype is one base distant, so this may be a read error. CDR3 sequence: CASSLQSTGGLFF. CDR3 bases: TGTGCCAGCAGCTTACAGTCCACCGGGGGGCTGTTTTTT. This sequence joins TRBV7-2 and TRBJ2-2; maybe TRBD2 (6 bases). The CDR3 loop spans 13 amino acids. The V gene's germline CDR1 is SGHTA and CDR2 FQGNSA.

On this clonotype itself: This may come from a read error, since a much larger clone is one base off. The rearrangement links TRBV2 to TRBJ1-2; D uncertain. The CDR3 is 12 amino acids. Trimming cost V 8 bases and J 2 bases, with 9 bases left between them. In germline, CDR1 is SNHLY, CDR2 FYNNEI. In DNA form, the CDR3 reads TGTGCCAGCGGCCCTGCCAACTATGGCTACACCTTC. It translates to CASGPANYGYTF.

In the case of this clonotype: It may be a read error: a sequence one base away is much more abundant. The gene calls are TRBV6-5 and TRBJ2-7; 8 nucleotides agree with TRBD2. With V trimmed by 6 bases and J by 0 bases, 7 bases remained unmatched. Germline-derived CDR1 and CDR2 are MNHEY and SVGAGI. This CDR3 contains 15 residues. As DNA, the CDR3 is TGTGCCAGCAGCACGGGGGGGGCCTTCTCCTACGAGCAGTACTTC. Amino acids: CASSTGGAFSYEQYF.

This clonotype was seen at least ten times. The chain joins TRBV27 to TRBJ2-3; 8 bases line up with TRBD2. Germline V gene sequence: CDR1 MNHEY, CDR2 SMNVEV (reference sequence). The CDR3 covers 16 residues. V lost 6 bases to trimming and J lost 1 base; unmatched junction nucleotides: 9. In DNA form, the CDR3 reads TGTGCCAGCAGCGAACTAGCGGTAGGTGGCACAGATACGCAGTATTTT. Translation: CASSELAVGGTDTQYF.

The rearrangement uses TRBV29-1 and TRBJ1-3; 7 bases fit TRBD1. The V segment lost 5 bases and the J segment 2 bases; nucleotides outside the gene matches: 12. This CDR3 spans 16 amino acids. Germline CDR1 and CDR2: SQVTM and ANQGSEA. Written as DNA, the CDR3 is TGCAGCGTTCTGGGGAGGGGGCGCGAGGCTGGAAACACCATATATTTT. Amino acids: CSVLGRGREAGNTIYF. Full variable domain (rest looked up from reference TRBV29-1 and TRBJ1-3): SAVISQKPSRDICQRGTSLTIQCQVDSQVTMMFWYRQQPGQSLTLIATANQGSEATYESGFVIDKFPISRPNLTFSTLTVSNMSPEDSSIYLCSVLGRGREAGNTIYFGEGSWLTVV.

This clonotype was found a few times. This could be a read error, since a much larger clone is one nucleotide away. The rearrangement joins TRBV10-3 to TRBJ1-2, with TRBD1 matching over 8 bases. There are 13 residues in the CDR3. Germline CDR1 ENHRY, CDR2 SYGVKD. V lost 7 bases, J lost 8 bases, and 9 bases stayed unmatched. CDR3 residues: CAITQGACGGYTF. The CDR3 DNA reads as TGTGCCATCACCCAGGGGGCCTGCGGGGGCTACACCTTC.

The V and J genes are TRBV28 and TRBJ2-7; 8 nucleotides align to TRBD2. The CDR3 has 16 amino acids. J gave up 3 bases and V 5 bases, and 12 bases lay outside the gene matches. The germline V gene has CDR1 MDHEN and CDR2 SYDVKM. CDR3 sequence: CASSGSGGEYFYEQYF. The CDR3 DNA sequence: TGTGCCAGCAGTGGTTCGGGGGGGGAATACTTCTACGAGCAGTACTTC.

The V call is TRBV4-1, the J call TRBJ2-1; D may be TRBD1 or TRBD2 (7 bases each). CDR3 length: 18 amino acids. Trimming took off 3 bases at V and 0 bases at J, with 18 bases between the two ends. CDR1 is MGHRA and CDR2 is YSYEKL in the germline V gene. CDR3 sequence (DNA): TGCGCCAGCAGCCAGATGGGGGCGGGGGACAGCTCCTACAATGAGCAGTTCTTC. It yields the protein CASSQMGAGDSSYNEQFF.

This clonotype was recorded at least ten times. V and J are TRBV7-6 and TRBJ2-1; weak D call: TRBD1 (5 bases). CDR3 size: 15 residues. V shed 5 bases and J shed 9 bases, with 20 bases lying between them. Germline-derived CDR1 and CDR2 are SGHVS and FNYEAQ. The CDR3, as DNA: TGTGCCAGCAGCCTCACAGGAGCCTCCTTCGGTGAGCAGTTCTTC. Protein product: CASSLTGASFGEQFF.

This chain joins TRBV9 and TRBJ2-3, with 7 nucleotides matching TRBD2. The CDR3 spans 15 residues. Germline-derived CDR1 and CDR2 are SGDLS and YYNGEE. V lost 2 bases, J lost 4 bases, and 7 bases stayed unmatched. The CDR3, as DNA: TGTGCCAGCAGCGTCGGCGGGGGAGCAGCAGATACGCAGTATTTT. Amino acid sequence: CASSVGGGAADTQYF.

The rearrangement links TRBV20-1 to TRBJ2-4; D not certain. Deletions cut 7 bases from V and 0 bases from J, with 10 bases between. Germline CDR1 is DFQATT and CDR2 is SNEGSKA (reference sequence). This CDR3 comprises 13 residues. CDR3 amino acids: CSEPILAKNIQYF. Here the CDR3 DNA reads TGCAGTGAGCCAATTCTAGCCAAAAACATTCAGTACTTC.

This clonotype was recorded many times. The CDR3 bases are TGCAGTGCTAGCCAAGGGGGCGGGGATCAGCCCCAGCATTTT. Amino acids: CSASQGGGDQPQHF. The genes are TRBV20-1 and TRBJ1-5; 7 bases are shared with TRBD1. Germline V CDR1 and CDR2: DFQATT, SNEGSKA (reference sequence). The CDR3 is 14 residues long. V was clipped by 3 bases and J by 5 bases; unmatched bases: 7.

About this clonotype itself: Since a much larger clone is just one base distant, this may be a read error. This chain connects TRBV9 to TRBJ2-7; 9 bases match TRBD1. Germline V lookup: CDR1 SGDLS, CDR2 YYNGEE. The CDR3 loop spans 15 amino acids. CDR3 region: CAGSVRPGQGAEQYF. The CDR3 DNA reads TGTGCCGGCAGCGTTAGACCGGGACAGGGAGCCGAGCAGTACTTC.

The chain links TRBV5-5 to TRBJ1-1; D gene ambiguous. This CDR3 is 13 amino acids long. CDR1 is SGHKS, CDR2 YYEKEE, per germline (reference sequence). V lost 0 bases to trimming and J lost 5 bases, with 8 bases between them. The DNA for the CDR3 is TGTGCCAGCAGCTTGGTTGGGGAAACTGAAGCTTTCTTT. Its protein is CASSLVGETEAFF.

This clonotype was recorded a few times. This chain links TRBV20-1 with TRBJ1-1; TRBD1 matches at 10 bases. The V segment lost 5 bases and the J segment 3 bases; nucleotides outside the gene matches: 9. The CDR3 runs to 15 residues. The germline gives CDR1 DFQATT, CDR2 SNEGSKA (reference sequence). DNA of the CDR3: TGCAGTGCTCCTGGCGAAGGGACAGGGGACACTGAAGCTTTCTTT. Encoded protein: CSAPGEGTGDTEAFF.

This clonotype was seen at least ten times. The gene calls are TRBV4-3 and TRBJ2-1; 9 bases align to TRBD2. Per the germline V gene, CDR1 is LGHNA and CDR2 is YSLEER. Trimming took 1 base from V and 4 from J; bases not matched to a gene: 8. The CDR3 spans 17 residues. CDR3 sequence: CASSQVGAGGRYNEQFF. CDR3 DNA: TGCGCCAGCAGCCAAGTGGGAGCGGGGGGCCGTTACAATGAGCAGTTCTTC.